This T cell receptor beta chain was observed in a study of T-cell memory formation after mild COVID-19. Study at large: TCR clusters showed largely donor specificity.

This clonotype appeared many times. The antigen is unknown. CDR3 length equals 14 residues. V was clipped by 6 bases and J by 6 bases, with 15 bases between them. TCRdb passed the 5' RACE reads through MiXCR, listing each CDR3 protein once. The sample yields under 650,000 distinct CDR3 sequences, approximately 19% seen once. Findings and limits, study-wide: Clones contracting over day 15 to 85 were CD4/CD8 balanced, with later expanders leaning CD4+. Pre-infection memory showed some responding clones, and this suggested that cross-reactive memory joined.

Sequencing input: PBMCs or a T cell subset sorted from them (not recorded which). The rearrangement links TRBV12-3 or TRBV12-4 to TRBJ2-1; possibly TRBD1 for D (6 bases). The TCR was taken from an adult woman who had mild COVID-19 (a few samples of this study predate the infection). Cell type and time point are not known. CDR3 sequence: CASSRDKSGNEQFF. CDR3 DNA sequence: TGTGCCAGCAGCAGGGACAAGAGCGGCAATGAGCAGTTCTTC.